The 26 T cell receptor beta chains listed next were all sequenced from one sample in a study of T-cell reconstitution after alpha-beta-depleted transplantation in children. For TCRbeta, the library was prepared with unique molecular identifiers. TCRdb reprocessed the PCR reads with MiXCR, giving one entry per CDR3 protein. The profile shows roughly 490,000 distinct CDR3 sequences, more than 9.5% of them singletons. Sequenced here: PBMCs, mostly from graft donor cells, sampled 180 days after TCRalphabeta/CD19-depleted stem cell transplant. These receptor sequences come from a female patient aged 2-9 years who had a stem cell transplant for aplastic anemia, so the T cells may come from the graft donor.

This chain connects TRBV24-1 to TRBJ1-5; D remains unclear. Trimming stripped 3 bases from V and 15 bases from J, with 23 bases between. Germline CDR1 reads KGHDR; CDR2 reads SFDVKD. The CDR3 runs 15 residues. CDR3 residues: CATSDPGPPRESGHF. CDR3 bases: TGTGCCACCAGTGATCCCGGACCCCCGAGGGAATCAGGGCATTTT.

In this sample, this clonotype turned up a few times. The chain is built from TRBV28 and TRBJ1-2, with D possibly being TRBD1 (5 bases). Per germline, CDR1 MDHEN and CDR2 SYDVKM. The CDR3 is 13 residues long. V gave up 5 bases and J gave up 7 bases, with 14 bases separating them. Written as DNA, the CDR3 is TGTGCCAGCAGTACGCCCCAGGGAGGTGGCTACACCTTC. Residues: CASSTPQGGGYTF.

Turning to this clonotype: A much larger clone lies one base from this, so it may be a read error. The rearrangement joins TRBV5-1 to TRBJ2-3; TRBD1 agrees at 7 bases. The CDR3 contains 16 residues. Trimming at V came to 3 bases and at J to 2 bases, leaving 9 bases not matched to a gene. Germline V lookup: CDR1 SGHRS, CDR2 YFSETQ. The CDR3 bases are TGCGCCAGCAGCTCGTCTCCCGGGACAGTCACAGATACGCAGTATTTT. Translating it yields CASSSSPGTVTDTQYF. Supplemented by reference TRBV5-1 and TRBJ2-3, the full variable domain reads KAGVTQTPRYLIKTRGQQVTLSCSPISGHRSVSWYQQTPGQGLQFLFEYFSETQRNKGNFPGRFSGRQFSNSRSEMNVSTLELGDSALYLCASSSSPGTVTDTQYFGPGTRLTVL.

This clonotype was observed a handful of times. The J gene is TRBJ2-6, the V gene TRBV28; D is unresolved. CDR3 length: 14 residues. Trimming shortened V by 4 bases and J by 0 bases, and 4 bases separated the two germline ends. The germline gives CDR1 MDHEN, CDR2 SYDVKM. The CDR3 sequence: CASSSASGANVLTF. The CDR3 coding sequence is TGTGCCAGCAGTTCAGCCTCTGGGGCCAACGTCCTGACTTTC.

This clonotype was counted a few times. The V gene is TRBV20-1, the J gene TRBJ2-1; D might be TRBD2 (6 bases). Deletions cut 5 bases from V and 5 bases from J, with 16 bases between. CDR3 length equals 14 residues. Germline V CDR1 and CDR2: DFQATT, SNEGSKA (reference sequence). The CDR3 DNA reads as TGCAGTGCTCGGGGACTCCCCGATCACAATGAGCAGTTCTTC. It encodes CSARGLPDHNEQFF.

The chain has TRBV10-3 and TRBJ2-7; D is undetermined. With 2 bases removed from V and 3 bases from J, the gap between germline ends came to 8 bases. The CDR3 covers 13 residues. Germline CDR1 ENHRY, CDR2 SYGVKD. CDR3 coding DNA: TGTGCCATCAGTGAGACCCTTCTCTACGAGCAGTACGTC. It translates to CAISETLLYEQYV.

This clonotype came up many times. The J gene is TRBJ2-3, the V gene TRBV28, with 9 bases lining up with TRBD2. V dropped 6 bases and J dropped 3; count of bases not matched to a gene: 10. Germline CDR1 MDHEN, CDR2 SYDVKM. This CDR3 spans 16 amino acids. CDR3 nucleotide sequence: TGTGCCAGCAGGGTAGCGGGAGATTACGGGACAGATACGCAGTATTTT. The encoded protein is CASRVAGDYGTDTQYF. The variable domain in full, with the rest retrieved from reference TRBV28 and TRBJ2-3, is DVKVTQSSRYLVKRTGEKVFLECVQDMDHENMFWYRQDPGLGLRLIYFSYDVKMKEKGDIPEGYSVSREKKERFSLILESASTNQTSMYLCASRVAGDYGTDTQYFGPGTRLTVL.

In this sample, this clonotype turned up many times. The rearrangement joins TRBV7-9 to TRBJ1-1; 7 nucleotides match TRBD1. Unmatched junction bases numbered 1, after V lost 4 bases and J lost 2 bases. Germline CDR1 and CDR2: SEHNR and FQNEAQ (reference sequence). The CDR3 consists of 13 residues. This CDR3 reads CASSWDSNTEAFF. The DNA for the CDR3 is TGTGCCAGCAGCTGGGACAGCAACACTGAAGCTTTCTTT.

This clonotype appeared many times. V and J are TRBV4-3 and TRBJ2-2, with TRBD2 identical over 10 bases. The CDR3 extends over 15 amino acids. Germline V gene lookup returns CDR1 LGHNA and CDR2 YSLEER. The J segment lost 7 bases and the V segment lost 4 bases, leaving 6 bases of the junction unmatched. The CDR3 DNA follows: TGCGCCAGCAGCCGGTCGGGACTAGCGCGCGGGGAGCTGTTTTTT. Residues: CASSRSGLARGELFF.

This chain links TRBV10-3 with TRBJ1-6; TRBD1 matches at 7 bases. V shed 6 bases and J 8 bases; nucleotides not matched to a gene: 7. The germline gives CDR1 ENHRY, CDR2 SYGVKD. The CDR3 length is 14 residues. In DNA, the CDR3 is TGTGCCATCAGAAAGACAGGGTATCATTCACCCCTCCACTTT. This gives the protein CAIRKTGYHSPLHF.

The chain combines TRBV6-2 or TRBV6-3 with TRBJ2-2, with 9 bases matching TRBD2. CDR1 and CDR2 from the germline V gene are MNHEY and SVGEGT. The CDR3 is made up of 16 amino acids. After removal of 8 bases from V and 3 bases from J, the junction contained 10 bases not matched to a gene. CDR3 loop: CASLAGATFHTGELFF. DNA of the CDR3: TGTGCCAGCTTAGCGGGGGCCACATTCCACACCGGGGAGCTGTTTTTT.

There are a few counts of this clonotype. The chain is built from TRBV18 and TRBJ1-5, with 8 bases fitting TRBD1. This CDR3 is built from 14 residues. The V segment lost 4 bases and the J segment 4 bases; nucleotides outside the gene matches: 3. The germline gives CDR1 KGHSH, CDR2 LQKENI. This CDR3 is CASSQGQENQPQHF. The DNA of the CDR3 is TGTGCCAGCTCACAGGGACAGGAAAATCAGCCCCAGCATTTT.

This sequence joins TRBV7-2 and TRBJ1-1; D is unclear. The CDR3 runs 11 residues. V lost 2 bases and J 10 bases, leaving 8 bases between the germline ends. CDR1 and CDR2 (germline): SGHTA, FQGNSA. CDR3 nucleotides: TGTGCCAGCAGCTTAAACGGAGGAGCTTTCTTT. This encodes CASSLNGGAFF. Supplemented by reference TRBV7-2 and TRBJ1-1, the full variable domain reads GAGVSQSPSNKVTEKGKDVELRCDPISGHTALYWYRQSLGQGLEFLIYFQGNSAPDKSGLPSDRFSAERTGGSVSTLTIQRTQQEDSAVYLCASSLNGGAFFGQGTRLTVV.

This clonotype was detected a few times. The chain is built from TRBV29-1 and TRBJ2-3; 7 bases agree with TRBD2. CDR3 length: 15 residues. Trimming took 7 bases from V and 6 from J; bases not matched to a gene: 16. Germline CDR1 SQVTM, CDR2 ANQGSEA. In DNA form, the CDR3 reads TGCAGCGGGGGGGGTGGTAGCTCTAGTGAGGATACGCAGTATTTT. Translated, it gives CSGGGGSSSEDTQYF.

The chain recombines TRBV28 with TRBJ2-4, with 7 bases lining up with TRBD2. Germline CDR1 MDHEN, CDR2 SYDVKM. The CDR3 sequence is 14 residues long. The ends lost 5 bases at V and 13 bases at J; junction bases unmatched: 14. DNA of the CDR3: TGTGCCAGCAGTGAGACTAGCCCACAAGCCCACCAGTACTTC. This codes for CASSETSPQAHQYF.

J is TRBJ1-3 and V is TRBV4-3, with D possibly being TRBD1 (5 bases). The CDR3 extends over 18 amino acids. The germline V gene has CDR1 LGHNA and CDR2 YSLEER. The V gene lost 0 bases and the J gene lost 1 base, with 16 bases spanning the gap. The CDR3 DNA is TGCGCCAGCAGCCAAGATCTGGCAGGGCTCCTATCTGGAAACACCATATATTTT. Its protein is CASSQDLAGLLSGNTIYF.

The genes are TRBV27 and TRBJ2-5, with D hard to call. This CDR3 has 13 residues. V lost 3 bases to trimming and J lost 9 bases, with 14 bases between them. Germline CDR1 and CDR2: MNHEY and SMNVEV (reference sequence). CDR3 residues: CASSLGRRKAQYF. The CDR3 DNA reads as TGTGCCAGCAGTTTGGGCCGGCGGAAGGCCCAGTACTTC.

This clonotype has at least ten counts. The CDR3 nucleotides are TGCGCCAGCAGCCAAGAGCTAGCCTCCTACAATGAGCAGTTCTTC. Protein sequence: CASSQELASYNEQFF. J is TRBJ2-1 and V is TRBV4-3, with D tentatively TRBD2 (5 bases). Germline lookup yields CDR1 LGHNA and CDR2 YSLEER. V was cut by 0 bases and J by 0 bases, with 6 bases left in between. The CDR3 contains 15 residues.

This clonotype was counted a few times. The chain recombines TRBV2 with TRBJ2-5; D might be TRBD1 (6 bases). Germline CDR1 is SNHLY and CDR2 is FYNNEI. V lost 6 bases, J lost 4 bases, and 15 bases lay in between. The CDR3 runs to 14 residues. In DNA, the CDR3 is TGTGCCAGCAGGAGGACAGCCCTCGGAGAGACCCAGTACTTC. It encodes CASRRTALGETQYF.

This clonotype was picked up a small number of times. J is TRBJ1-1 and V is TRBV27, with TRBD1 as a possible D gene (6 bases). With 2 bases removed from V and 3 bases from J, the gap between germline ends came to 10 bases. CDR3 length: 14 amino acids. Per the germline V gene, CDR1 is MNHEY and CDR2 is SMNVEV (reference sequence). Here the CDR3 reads CASSLIGGDTEAFF. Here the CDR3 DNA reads TGTGCCAGCAGTTTAATAGGGGGAGACACTGAAGCTTTCTTT.

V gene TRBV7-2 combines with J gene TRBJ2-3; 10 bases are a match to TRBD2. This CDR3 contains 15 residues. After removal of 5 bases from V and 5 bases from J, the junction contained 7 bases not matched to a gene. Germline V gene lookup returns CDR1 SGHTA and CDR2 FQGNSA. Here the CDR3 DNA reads TGTGCCAGCAGCCCTGGACTAGCGGAGGGAGATACGCAGTATTTT. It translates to CASSPGLAEGDTQYF.

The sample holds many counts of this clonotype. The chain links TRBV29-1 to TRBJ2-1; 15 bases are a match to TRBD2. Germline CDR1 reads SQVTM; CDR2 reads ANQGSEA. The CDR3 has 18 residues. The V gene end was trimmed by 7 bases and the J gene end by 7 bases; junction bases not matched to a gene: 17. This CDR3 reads CSAIKIAIGLAGGNEQFF. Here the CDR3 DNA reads TGCAGCGCCATTAAAATTGCTATCGGACTAGCGGGAGGGAATGAGCAGTTCTTC.

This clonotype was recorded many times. The CDR3 loop reads CSVEGISGNTIYF. The CDR3 DNA sequence: TGCAGCGTTGAAGGAATCTCTGGAAACACCATATATTTT. The chain combines TRBV29-1 with TRBJ1-3; D gene uncertain. The V end was cut by 1 base, the J end by 0 bases, with 4 bases between. CDR1 and CDR2 (germline): SQVTM, ANQGSEA. This CDR3 has 13 amino acids. The full variable domain, its missing parts supplied by reference TRBV29-1 and TRBJ1-3, is SAVISQKPSRDICQRGTSLTIQCQVDSQVTMMFWYRQQPGQSLTLIATANQGSEATYESGFVIDKFPISRPNLTFSTLTVSNMSPEDSSIYLCSVEGISGNTIYFGEGSWLTVV.

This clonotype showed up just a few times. CDR3 in DNA: TGTGCCAGCAGTCGCGGGGGGCCCGGGGACCTATCCGGTAAAACTTTCTTT. This gives the protein CASSRGGPGDLSGKTFF. The chain couples TRBV6-2 or TRBV6-3 to TRBJ1-1; D possibly corresponds to TRBD1 (6 bases). CDR1 is MNHEY, CDR2 SVGEGT, per germline. The V gene lost 5 bases and the J gene lost 12 bases, with 31 bases spanning the gap. CDR3 length: 17 amino acids.

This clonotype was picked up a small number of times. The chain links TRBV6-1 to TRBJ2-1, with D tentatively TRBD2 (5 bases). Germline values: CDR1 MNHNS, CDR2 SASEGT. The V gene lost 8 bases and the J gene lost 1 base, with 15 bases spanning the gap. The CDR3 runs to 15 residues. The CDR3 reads CASLPDRDSYNEQFF. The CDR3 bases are TGTGCCAGCTTGCCCGACCGGGATTCCTACAATGAGCAGTTCTTC.

The CDR3, as DNA: TGCAGTGCTAGTAATCCAGGGGACTATGGCTACACCTTC. This codes for CSASNPGDYGYTF. This sequence joins TRBV20-1 and TRBJ1-2, with a tentative D call TRBD1 (6 bases). Germline V CDR1 and CDR2: DFQATT, SNEGSKA (reference sequence). The CDR3 consists of 13 residues. Trimming left V 3 bases short and J 3 bases short, with 11 bases between.